Listed here is a single TCR beta chain. Its specificity is unknown. The sample originates from a study of CD8 T cells in ankylosing spondylitis. General study points: Characteristic of ankylosing spondylitis blood, it appeared, was a TCR beta motif comprising several highly homologous variants. Some of these motif variants have turned up before, in reports on reactive arthritis synovial fluid and blood. There was reportedly significant enrichment of clones that were disease-linked in matched ankylosing spondylitis synovial fluid.

V lost 2 bases, J lost 4 bases, and 8 bases lay in between. Germline V CDR1 and CDR2: LGHDT, YNNKEL (reference sequence). The CDR3 consists of 13 residues. For TCR beta, libraries came from quantitative 5'-RACE with molecular barcodes. TCRdb reprocessed the 5' RACE reads with MiXCR, giving one entry per CDR3 protein. The sample yields a few hundred thousand distinct CDR3 sequences, about an eighth seen once. The clonotype comes from a male donor with ankylosing spondylitis. V gene TRBV3-1 combines with J gene TRBJ1-2, with D possibly TRBD1 on 5 matching bases. The sequenced sample was blood, either unsorted or a sorted T cell fraction (not recorded which). The CDR3 loop reads CASSQQGPYGYTF. In DNA form, the CDR3 reads TGTGCCAGCAGCCAACAGGGCCCCTATGGCTACACCTTC.